The 6 T cell receptor beta chains below all came from one sample that was sequenced in a study of cytomegalovirus exposure and HLA in healthy donors. PCR used 60 Vbeta primers and 13 Jbeta primers. Some clones are missing from TCRdb's copy, which holds only in-frame ones; the method was immunoSEQ multiplex PCR. The sample lists some 97,000 clones; approximately 80% were seen once. Sample: PBMCs. The source of these receptors is a female donor in good health and CMV-seropositive.

This clone came up a few times. The genes are TRBV2 and TRBJ2-3; TRBD2 matches at 12 bases. Germline CDR1 is SNHLY and CDR2 is FYNNEI. V lost 5 bases to trimming and J lost 4 bases; unmatched junction nucleotides: 4. This CDR3 spans 15 amino acids. The CDR3 here is CASSLAGGVADTQYF. For the CDR3, the DNA is TGTGCCAGCAGTCTAGCGGGGGGGGTGGCAGATACGCAGTATTTT.

This sequence joins TRBV10-1 and TRBJ1-1; no clear D. The CDR3 spans 13 residues. Trimming removed 5 bases from V and 4 bases from J, with 11 bases in between. Germline V gene sequence: CDR1 WNHNN, CDR2 SYGVQD (reference sequence). The CDR3 region is CASSRVRGTEAFF. The CDR3 nucleotides are TGCGCCAGCAGTAGGGTTCGGGGCACTGAAGCTTTCTTT.

Concerning this clone itself: Sequence at one end of the junction differs from germline and may be a read error. The rearrangement links TRBV7-9 to TRBJ1-4; D ambiguous. This CDR3 contains 15 residues. Germline CDR1 and CDR2: SEHNR and FQNEAQ (reference sequence). The CDR3 DNA reads TGTTCCAGCAGCCCTCAATTCGGGGTAGATGAAAAACTGTTTTTT. Translated: CSSSPQFGVDEKLFF.

This clone was seen once. The rearrangement links TRBV7-2 to TRBJ2-2; 8 bases align to TRBD2. The CDR3 is made up of 14 amino acids. The J segment lost 4 bases and the V segment lost 6 bases, leaving 4 bases of the junction unmatched. Per the germline V gene, CDR1 is SGHTA and CDR2 is FQGNSA. This CDR3 is CASRRGGSTGELFF. The CDR3, as DNA: TGTGCCAGCAGGCGCGGGGGGAGCACCGGGGAGCTGTTTTTT.

The gene calls are TRBV19 and TRBJ1-1, with 10 positions matching TRBD1. With V trimmed by 7 bases and J by 5 bases, 7 bases remained unmatched. Germline loops: CDR1 LNHDA, CDR2 SQIVND (reference sequence). The CDR3 runs 14 residues. In DNA form, the CDR3 reads TGTGCCAGTACAGACAGGGGACAGGGGACTGAAGCTTTCTTT. Encoded protein: CASTDRGQGTEAFF.

This chain connects TRBV4-1 to TRBJ2-2, with D perhaps TRBD1 (7 bases). Trimming stripped 4 bases from V and 0 bases from J, with 12 bases between. This CDR3 has 16 amino acids. Per the germline V gene, CDR1 is MGHRA and CDR2 is YSYEKL. CDR3 region: CASSPGGQPNTGELFF. CDR3 bases: TGCGCCAGCAGCCCCGGGGGACAGCCGAACACCGGGGAGCTGTTTTTT.